This T cell receptor (beta chain) stems from a study of blood T cell repertoires in COVID-19. Study at large: Material from acute and convalescent COVID-19 was sourced from the United States, Italy and Spain. T cells, B-cell-depleted T cells, or PBMCs provided the cDNA or gDNA that served as material.

Original data processing: Estimation of nucleated cell counts relied on the amplification of reference gene primers. TCRdb's table, derived via immunoSEQ multiplex PCR, lists solely in-frame clones and lacks some. D and trimming come from the DNA, and the V and J calls and clone size come from that table. The repertoire holds 250,000 to 300,000 clones, with 80% to 90% as singletons. The CDR3 sequence is 15 residues long. Germline V gene lookup returns CDR1 MDHEN and CDR2 SYDVKM. V was clipped by 5 bases and J by 4 bases, with 17 bases between them. The study counted Cohort 3 donors as recovered given two negative PCRs, clearance, or symptom resolution.

The specimen sequenced was PBMCs or T cells enriched from blood (not recorded which). The chain couples TRBV28 to TRBJ1-1, with D maybe TRBD1 (6 bases). This clonotype was obtained from a woman aged 45-59 years who had recovered from COVID-19. CDR3 protein: CASSRPGGLFTEAFF. The CDR3 DNA is TGTGCCAGCAGTCGCCCGGGGGGCCTGTTCACTGAAGCTTTCTTT.